This TCR beta chain was identified in a study of OX40 agonist ivuxolimab in advanced cancers. This clone was observed a few times. The repertoire was sequenced with immunoSEQ multiplex PCR; TCRdb's copy has only in-frame clones and lacks some. The table lists some 52,000 clones, approximately 87% of them singletons, with approximately 7% in the top ten. CDR1 is MDHEN and CDR2 is SYDVKM in the germline V gene. Trimming shortened V by 4 bases and J by 0 bases, and 8 bases separated the two germline ends. The CDR3 spans 14 residues. The chain recombines TRBV28 with TRBJ2-3, with unresolved D. Here the sequenced sample was CD4+ or CD8+ T cells sorted from blood, taken in a trial of the OX40 agonist ivuxolimab. The clonotype originates from an adult with an advanced solid tumor such as melanoma, head and neck, liver or kidney cancer. For the CDR3, the DNA is TGTGCCAGCAGTTCCCACATTAGCACAGATACGCAGTATTTT. Translation gives CASSSHISTDTQYF.